The present T cell receptor (beta chain) was sequenced within a study of blood T cells in healthy people across ages (dated by TCRdb to about 2015). Regarding the research as a whole: In model experiments, roughly one uniquely barcoded TCR beta cDNA molecule per two T cells was captured by template switching. To avoid experimental bias, donors of different ages were spread randomly across the sequencing lanes. Four age groups were formed from the donors: young (average about 17 years), middle-aged (around 39), aged (more than 55) and long-lived (less than 85). The study analyzed two additional independent replicas of 1 million unique cDNA reads from the same blood draw for two donors, one aged 18 to 29 and one aged 80 or older. To track age-related changes in TCR beta repertoire diversity, the study relied on deep sequencing normalized with unique cDNA molecular identifiers.

What the study reported, not specific to this receptor: There was a strong correlation between observed TCR beta diversity and the percentage of naive T cells measured by flow cytometry. As age increased, observed TCR beta diversity per million T cells dropped in a roughly linear way, and a significant reduction was already evident by age about 36. Compared with the aged group, more naive CD4+ T cells, fewer expanded clones and increased TCR diversity were shown by the long-lived group, suggesting age selection. The CMV infection status of donors was not known, potentially confounding age-related changes in expanded clonotypes. Total diversity estimates from one million sequenced T cells were considered lower bounds and underestimates. Because profiling used bulk unsorted PBMCs, naive and antigen-experienced compartments could not be compared conclusively.

Donors were 39 systemically healthy Caucasian individuals from Russia aged roughly 6 to 95 years. Ten milliliters of peripheral blood were drawn from each donor into EDTA-treated Vacutainer tubes. Ficoll-Paque density-gradient centrifugation was used to isolate PBMCs, with at least 6 million per sample. Total RNA, at least 6 micrograms per sample, was extracted from PBMCs with Trizol reagent. For every donor, flow cytometry on a PBMC aliquot measured the percentage of naive CD45RAhigh/CD27high T cells. To prepare the library, 5' RACE was applied. Sequencing was performed on an Illumina HiSeq 2500. A second PCR of roughly 6 to 12 cycles was run with a J-beta primer mix and a sample-barcoded 5' primer. A template-switch 5' adaptor carrying 12 random nucleotides introduced a unique molecular identifier onto each TCR beta cDNA molecule. Each sample yielded at least 3 million CDR3-containing paired-end reads. The Mint cDNA synthesis kit, primed by a TRBC-specific oligonucleotide, was used to synthesize first-strand cDNA from all RNA. Following uracil-DNA glycosylase treatment, a first 18-cycle PCR with universal primers M1SS and BC2_uni_R was performed on all cDNA. In the authors' own workflow: For normalization, 1 million high-quality reads were randomly selected from each sample, with every read carrying a distinct molecular identifier. Instead of being binned into consensus sequences, reads that shared molecular identifiers were thrown out. MiTCR, set to a Q25 quality threshold and the strictest error-elimination algorithm, was used for CDR3 identification, clonotype clustering and error correction. A nonparametric unseen species model with Euler transformation was used to estimate a lower bound on total TCR beta diversity. The public sequencing data were trimmed at Q25 with fastp and processed into clonotypes with MiXCR by TCRdb, which kept only in-frame beta chains. Rows are unified per CDR3 protein, each entry keeping the most common DNA and genes. It is TCRdb's table, rather than the study itself, that gives the V and J calls and clone size. Within this sample are about 290,000 distinct CDR3 sequences, with roughly a quarter of them counted one time only. The ten largest account for approximately 30% of the sample.

There are many counts of this clonotype. Its cognate antigen has yet to be identified. Per-base qualities were not stored, and no clone one base away is much larger. Taken from the germline V gene, the CDR1 and CDR2 loops are MDHEN and SYDVKM. The CDR3 goes from the cysteine to the phenylalanine over 13 residues. The DNA shown is the 39-base CDR3, in frame from base 1. Deletion took 7 bases off V and 3 bases off J, with a span of 12 bases between the germline ends. The sequence derives from a woman in her 70s in good health. Material for sequencing was blood. The V gene is TRBV28 and the J gene is TRBJ1-2; the D gene is not confidently resolved. The CDR3 amino acid sequence is: CASKGVIDYGYTF. The sequenced DNA: TGTGCCAGCAAAGGCGTAATAGACTATGGCTACACCTTC.